The 7 T cell receptor beta chains in this list originate from one sample, sequenced in a study of cytomegalovirus exposure and HLA in healthy donors. The PCR ran on 60 Vbeta and 13 Jbeta primers. Sequenced by immunoSEQ multiplex PCR; TCRdb stores in-frame clones only, minus some. Altogether tens of thousands of clones are present, more than 75% being singletons, with the ten largest covering 1.4%. The sample taken for sequencing was PBMCs. All receptors come from a female donor in good health and CMV-seronegative.

The chain couples TRBV6-5 to TRBJ1-2; D is unresolved. V was trimmed by 6 bases and J by 8 bases, leaving 13 bases between them. The CDR3 extends over 12 amino acids. Germline assignment: CDR1 MNHEY and CDR2 SVGAGI. This chain's CDR3 is CASRMEKVGYTF. CDR3 DNA: TGTGCCAGCAGGATGGAGAAGGTGGGCTACACCTTC.

The V gene is TRBV5-4, the J gene TRBJ1-4, with D uncertain. There are 13 residues in the CDR3. V was cut by 4 bases and J by 6 bases, with 10 bases left in between. In germline, CDR1 is SGHNT, CDR2 YYREEE (reference sequence). The CDR3 nucleotides are TGTGCCAGCAGCGACGGAGGCCATGAAAAACTGTTTTTT. Encoded protein: CASSDGGHEKLFF.

The CDR3 DNA is TGCAGCGTTGAAGAGGCGCGGGGGTCGGCCTACAATGAGCAGTTCTTC. Protein product: CSVEEARGSAYNEQFF. The chain uses TRBV29-1 and TRBJ2-1; TRBD2 matches 7 bases. The CDR3 loop spans 16 amino acids. Per germline, CDR1 SQVTM and CDR2 ANQGSEA. Trimming took 0 bases from V and 2 from J; bases not matched to a gene: 7.

The chain joins TRBV18 to TRBJ2-3; the D gene is possibly TRBD2 (6 bases). Germline V gene sequence: CDR1 KGHSH, CDR2 LQKENI. The CDR3 is 15 residues long. V was trimmed by 4 bases and J by 0 bases, leaving 11 bases between them. CDR3 nucleotides: TGTGCCAGCTCACGCATGGCGGGGAGCACAGATACGCAGTATTTT. Protein sequence: CASSRMAGSTDTQYF.

The V gene is TRBV9, the J gene TRBJ2-7; weak D call: TRBD1 (6 bases). The germline V and J ends were trimmed by 3 bases and 3 bases, with 10 bases remaining between them. This CDR3 comprises 13 residues. Germline CDR1 is SGDLS and CDR2 is YYNGEE. Here the CDR3 reads CASSAQTGYEQYF. CDR3 DNA: TGTGCCAGCAGCGCACAGACAGGCTACGAGCAGTACTTC.

The V and J genes are TRBV18 and TRBJ1-1; D is undetermined. The germline V and J ends were trimmed by 2 bases and 10 bases, with 14 bases remaining between them. CDR1 is KGHSH and CDR2 is LQKENI in the germline V gene. CDR3 length: 13 residues. The CDR3: CASSPEQDLGAFF. For the CDR3, the DNA is TGTGCCAGCTCACCAGAGCAGGACTTGGGAGCTTTCTTT.

This sequence joins TRBV29-1 and TRBJ2-7; maybe TRBD2 (5 bases). The CDR3 extends over 13 amino acids. Germline CDR1 is SQVTM and CDR2 is ANQGSEA. The V gene lost 4 bases and the J gene lost 4 bases, with 14 bases spanning the gap. The CDR3 region is CSVGVGSGYEQYF. The DNA for the CDR3 is TGCAGCGTTGGGGTAGGTTCGGGGTACGAGCAGTACTTC.